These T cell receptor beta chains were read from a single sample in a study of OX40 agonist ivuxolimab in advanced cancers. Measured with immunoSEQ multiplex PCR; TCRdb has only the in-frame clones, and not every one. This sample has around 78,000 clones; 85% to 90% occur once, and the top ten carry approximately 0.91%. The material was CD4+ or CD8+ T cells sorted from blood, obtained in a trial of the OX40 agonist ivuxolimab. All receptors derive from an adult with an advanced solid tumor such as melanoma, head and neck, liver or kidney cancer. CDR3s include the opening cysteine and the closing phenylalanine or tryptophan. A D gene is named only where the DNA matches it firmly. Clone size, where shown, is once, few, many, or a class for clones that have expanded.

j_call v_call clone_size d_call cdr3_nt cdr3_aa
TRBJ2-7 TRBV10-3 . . TGTGCCATCAGCACAACTACCTACGAGCAGTACTTC CAISTTTYEQYF
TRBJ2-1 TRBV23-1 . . TGCGCCAGCAGTCTGGCCGGGGATGAGCAGTTCTTC CASSLAGDEQFF
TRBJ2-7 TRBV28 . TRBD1 TGTGCCAGCAGTACCGGGACAGGGGGGCAGCAGTACTTC CASSTGTGGQQYF
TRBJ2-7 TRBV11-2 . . TGTGCCAGCAGCTTAAGGGGGAGGGATTCCTACTACGAGCAGTACTTC CASSLRGRDSYYEQYF
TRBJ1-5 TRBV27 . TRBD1 TGTGCCAGCAGACCTCAGGGGGTTGATCAGCCCCAGCATTTT CASRPQGVDQPQHF
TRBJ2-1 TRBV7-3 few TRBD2 TGTGCCAGCAGCCCTCCGGGAGCGGGAGGACTCAATGAGCAGTTCTTC CASSPPGAGGLNEQFF
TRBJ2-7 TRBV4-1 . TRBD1 TGCGCCAGCAGCCAAGGGTTCGGACAGGGGGCTGCCCAGCAGTACTTC CASSQGFGQGAAQQYF
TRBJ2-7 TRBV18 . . TGTGCCAGCTCGACGGACGGATACGAGCAGTACTTC CASSTDGYEQYF
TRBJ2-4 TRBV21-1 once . TGTGCCAGCAGCAGTAGCGGGAGGGCCCGCGTGGGCATTCAGTACTTC CASSSSGRARVGIQYF
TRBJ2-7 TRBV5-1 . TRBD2 TGCGCCAGCAGCATCTCTGGCGGGGGGGATACCTACGAGCAGTACTTC CASSISGGGDTYEQYF
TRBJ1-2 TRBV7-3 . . TGTGCCAGCGGAGGGGGGCCCCCCTATGGCTACACCTTC CASGGGPPYGYTF
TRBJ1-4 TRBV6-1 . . TGTGCCAGCAGTCCAGTCAAAGGGGCGGATGAAAAACTGTTTTTT CASSPVKGADEKLFF
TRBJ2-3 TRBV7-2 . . TGTGCCAGCAGCTTGGTGGTCCGAGATACGCAGTATTTT CASSLVVRDTQYF
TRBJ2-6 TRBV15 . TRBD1 TGTGCCACCAGCCCTATCAAGGGGCGGGGACAGGGGAGCTCTGGGGCCAACGTCCTGACTTTC CATSPIKGRGQGSSGANVLTF
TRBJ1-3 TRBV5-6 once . TGTGCCAGCAGCGTACGAGCAACGTCGTCTGGAAACACCATATATTTT CASSVRATSSGNTIYF